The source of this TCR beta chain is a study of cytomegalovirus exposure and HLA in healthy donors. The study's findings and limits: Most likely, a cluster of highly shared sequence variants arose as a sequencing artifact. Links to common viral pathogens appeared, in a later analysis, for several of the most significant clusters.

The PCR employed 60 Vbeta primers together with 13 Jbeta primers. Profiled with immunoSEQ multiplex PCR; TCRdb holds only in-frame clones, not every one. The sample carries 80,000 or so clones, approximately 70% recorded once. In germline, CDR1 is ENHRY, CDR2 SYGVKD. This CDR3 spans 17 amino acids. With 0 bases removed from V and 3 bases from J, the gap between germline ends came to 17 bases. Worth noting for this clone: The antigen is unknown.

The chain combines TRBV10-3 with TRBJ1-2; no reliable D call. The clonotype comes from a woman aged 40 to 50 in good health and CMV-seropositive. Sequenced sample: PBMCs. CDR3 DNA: TGTGCCATCAGTGAGTCGAATTACCCGGGGTCAGACTATGGCTACACCTTC. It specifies CAISESNYPGSDYGYTF.